Shown below are 4 T cell receptor beta chains from a single sample sequenced in a study of shared clonotypes between healthy human individuals. The table came from immunoSEQ multiplex PCR; TCRdb's copy has only in-frame clones and leaves some out. The table includes about 1 million clones, approximately 70% detected once. Sequencing input: memory CD4+ T cells sorted from blood. Subset given: CD45RA-negative fraction. The receptor source for this set is a man younger than 35 in good health.

The chain has TRBV19 and TRBJ2-2; D gene unclear. The CDR3 is made up of 13 amino acids. V was trimmed by 3 bases and J by 5 bases, leaving 7 bases between them. From germline, CDR1 is LNHDA and CDR2 SQIVND (reference sequence). The CDR3 nucleotides are TGTGCCAGTAGTATTATAAGAACCGGGGAGCTGTTTTTT. Its translation: CASSIIRTGELFF.

This clone was recorded once. The chain has TRBV18 and TRBJ1-3; D remains unclear. This CDR3 is built from 16 residues. The V end lost 3 bases, the J end lost 3 bases, and 15 bases lay between the germline ends. The V gene's germline CDR1 is KGHSH and CDR2 LQKENI. The CDR3: CASSPPAGTLGNTIYF. DNA for the CDR3: TGTGCCAGCTCACCCCCGGCAGGAACCCTTGGAAACACCATATATTTT.

This clone was observed a few times. The chain couples TRBV7-9 to TRBJ2-7; 9 nucleotides line up with TRBD2. J gave up 6 bases and V 1 base, and 7 bases lay outside the gene matches. Germline V gene lookup returns CDR1 SEHNR and CDR2 FQNEAQ (reference sequence). The CDR3 has 15 residues. DNA of the CDR3: TGTGCCAGCAGCTTAGGGGATAGCGGGAGTGGCGAGCAGTACTTC. Protein: CASSLGDSGSGEQYF.

This rearrangement joins TRBV5-1 to TRBJ1-3; D remains unclear. Germline-derived CDR1 and CDR2 are SGHRS and YFSETQ. Trimming took off 0 bases at V and 1 base at J, with 11 bases between the two ends. This CDR3 is 16 amino acids long. The CDR3 here is CASSLGPDPSGNTIYF. The CDR3 DNA reads as TGCGCCAGCAGCTTGGGCCCGGACCCTTCTGGAAACACCATATATTTT.